This T cell receptor beta chain appears in the sequencing data of a study of blood T cell repertoires in COVID-19. Overall study: Acute-phase and convalescent COVID-19 samples originated in the United States, Italy and Spain. PBMCs, B-cell-depleted T cells, or T cells were the source of the cDNA or gDNA that made up the material.

The germline V gene has CDR1 MNHEY and CDR2 SVGAGI. The CDR3 loop spans 12 amino acids. This clone turned up a few times. The table came from immunoSEQ multiplex PCR; TCRdb's copy has only in-frame clones and leaves some out. The repertoire includes roughly 190,000 clones, about 80% of them detected once, and about an eighth sits in the top ten. The chain joins TRBV6-5 to TRBJ2-2; tentative D call: TRBD2 (7 bases). The sample consisted of peripheral blood. This receptor was identified in a man aged 25 to 45 with active or convalescent COVID-19. The CDR3 is CAAGATTGELFF. The CDR3 DNA is TGTGCGGCGGGGGCGACCACCGGGGAGCTGTTTTTT.